This T cell receptor beta chain comes out of a study of T cell responses to AZD1222 COVID-19 vaccine (dated by TCRdb to the early 2020s). About the investigation overall: A total of 233 trial participants underwent TCR sequencing, of whom 207 received two doses of AZD1222 and some 25 received two doses of the MenACWY control vaccine. Trial participants were enrolled by age into 18-55, 56-69 and 70-plus year subgroups, with 148, 28 and 57 TCR-sequenced participants respectively.

The meaning of the sample's time point label: about 28 days (+/-7) after the second vaccine dose. AZD1222 recipients with second doses at about 4 weeks or about 12 weeks were pooled, because spike-specific TCR depth and breadth did not differ between schedules. Samples from vaccinated people were obtained from the UK trials COV001 and COV002, which included a single-blind randomized controlled phase 2/3 trial of AZD1222 (ChAdOx1 nCoV-19) in healthy adults. Trial participant PBMC samples were collected at day 0 and day 28 after the second dose for TCRbeta chain sequencing. A remark on this clone: It has no known antigen specificity. Nothing much larger sits one base from this clone, and base qualities are not available.

The CDR3 regions of human TCRbeta chains were analyzed by immunosequencing. The authors' analysis ran thus. Repertoire TCRs were checked for matches against a reference library of SARS-CoV-2-specific TCRs that had been generated using the MIRA antigen-specificity platform. Breadth was defined as the fraction of unique TCRs that were SARS-CoV-2-associated. Depth was defined as the fraction of total T cells that were SARS-CoV-2-associated. Each spike-specific TCR was assigned to its reactive spike region and to a CD4 or CD8 class using the MIRA data. Log10-transformed breadth and depth values were compared by one-way ANOVA with Sidak's multiple comparisons tests. Not all clones reach the TCRdb copy of this immuneACCESS table, which keeps in-frame sequences only. Checked studies attribute under half of the gap to unresolved V genes and leave the rest unexplained. D and trimming come from the DNA, and the V and J calls and clone size come from that table. The sample data list about 88,000 clones, and about 89% of these were observed just once. Of the sample, around 5% falls within the top ten clones.

Beyond this particular receptor, the publication reports: Epitopes outside the regions mutated in the B.1.351 and B.1.1.7 variants were reportedly recognized by nearly half of the unique spike-specific TCRs. A significant rise in spike-specific TCR breadth and depth was observed after two AZD1222 doses relative to day 0 and relative to MenACWY recipients. Conclusions about previously exposed vaccinees are limited because only a handful of AZD1222 recipients were SARS-CoV-2 seropositive at baseline. Because no samples from the day 14 peak response were available, repertoires could be characterized only after the peak T cell response. Participants were mostly white British, with more females than males. The authors suggested clonal diversity may have been underestimated. In the small 56-69-year group, the increase in depth fell short of significance, most likely because of low power. The whole spike protein was spanned by vaccine-associated CD4 TCRs, and dominant responses were seen in regions 160-218 and 743-854.

This receptor was obtained from an adult who received the AZD1222 COVID-19 vaccine. The source material was peripheral blood, sampled 28 days after the second AZD1222 dose.

In nucleotides, the sequence is TGTGCCAGCAGCCTCGGGACAGGACCCCGGAAAAGGCATGAGCAGTTCTTC. It codes for CASSLGTGPRKRHEQFF. The sequence is built from TRBV5-6 and TRBJ2-1; 8 central bases correspond to TRBD1. The germline V gene supplies CDR1 SGHDT and CDR2 YYEEEE. Unmatched junction bases come to 17, with V trimmed by 4 bases and J by 8 bases. From cysteine to phenylalanine, the CDR3 is 17 amino acids long. Only CDR3 DNA is held: 51 bases, read in frame from base 1.